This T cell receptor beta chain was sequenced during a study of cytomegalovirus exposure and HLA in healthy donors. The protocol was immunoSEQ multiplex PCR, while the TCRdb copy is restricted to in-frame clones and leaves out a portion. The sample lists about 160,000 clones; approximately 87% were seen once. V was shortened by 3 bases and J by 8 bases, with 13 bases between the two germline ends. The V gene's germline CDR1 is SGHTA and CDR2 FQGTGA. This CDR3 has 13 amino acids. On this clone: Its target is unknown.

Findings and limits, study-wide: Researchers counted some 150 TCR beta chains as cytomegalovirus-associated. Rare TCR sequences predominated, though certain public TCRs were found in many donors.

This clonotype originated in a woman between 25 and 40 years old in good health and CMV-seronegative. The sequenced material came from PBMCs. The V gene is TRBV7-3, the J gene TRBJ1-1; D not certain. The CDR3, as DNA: TGTGCCAGCAGCTTGGTCTCTGGCTCGGAAGCTTTCTTT. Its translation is CASSLVSGSEAFF.